This T cell receptor (beta chain) was retrieved from a study of OX40 agonist ivuxolimab in advanced cancers. The study, taken as a whole, reports: At 0.1 to 3.0 mg/kg and by week 6, CD4+ and CD8+ T cells in the blood had expanded clonally.

Samples of blood were obtained at baseline, on cycle 4 day 1, and on cycle 7 day 1. Libraries were prepared by immunoSEQ multiplex PCR; TCRdb keeps only in-frame clonotypes and omits some of them. The data show fewer than 30,000 clones, with about 83% seen just once and about 8.1% held by the top ten. To note about this clone: The antigen remains undetermined.

Trimming removed 5 bases from V and 4 bases from J, with 9 bases in between. The CDR3 length is 13 residues. From germline, CDR1 is SGHVS and CDR2 FQNEAQ. The receptor comes from an adult with an advanced solid tumor such as melanoma, head and neck, liver or kidney cancer. The sequencing used CD4+ or CD8+ T cells sorted from blood, collected in a trial of the OX40 agonist ivuxolimab. The genes are TRBV7-8 and TRBJ1-5; D gene ambiguous. The CDR3 DNA follows: TGTGCCAGCAGCCCCCGAACAAATCAGCCCCAGCATTTT. As protein: CASSPRTNQPQHF.